Presented here are 21 T cell receptor beta chains from one specimen sequenced in a study of T cells after yellow fever vaccination. TCRdb reanalysed the 5' RACE reads using MiXCR and keeps one entry per CDR3 protein. The data contain 500,000 to 550,000 distinct CDR3 sequences, 21% of them seen just once; the ten biggest clones take up about 17%. The sample was PBMCs, taken approximately 22 days after the first yellow fever vaccination. The receptors here all came from a man between 18 and 29 years old who received the YFV17D yellow fever vaccine.

The V gene is TRBV6-2 or TRBV6-3, the J gene TRBJ1-1; D call uncertain. This CDR3 region has 13 residues. CDR1 MNHEY and CDR2 SVGEGT come from the germline V gene. The V end was cut by 11 bases, the J end by 0 bases, with 13 bases between. CDR3 protein: CAGSRQLNTEAFF. CDR3 bases: TGTGCCGGCTCCCGGCAGCTGAACACTGAAGCTTTCTTT.

This clonotype has just a few counts. V gene TRBV6-5 combines with J gene TRBJ2-7; the match to TRBD1 covers 9 bases. V was pared by 0 bases and J by 2 bases, with 2 bases of the junction left unmatched. Per the germline V gene, CDR1 is MNHEY and CDR2 is SVGAGI. The CDR3 is 15 amino acids. DNA for the CDR3: TGTGCCAGCAGTTACTCGGGACAGGGCCCCTACGAGCAGTACTTC. It codes for CASSYSGQGPYEQYF.

This clonotype was seen only a few times. This chain joins TRBV5-4 and TRBJ1-1; D call uncertain. Germline V gene sequence: CDR1 SGHNT, CDR2 YYREEE (reference sequence). The CDR3 contains 12 residues. The germline V and J ends were trimmed by 0 bases and 7 bases, with 7 bases remaining between them. CDR3 sequence: CASSLDSDEAFF. For the CDR3, the DNA is TGTGCCAGCAGCTTGGACTCCGATGAAGCTTTCTTT.

The CDR3 reads CASSVDGGLTDTQYF. The CDR3 DNA sequence: TGTGCCAGCAGCGTAGACGGGGGCCTCACAGATACGCAGTATTTT. The chain uses TRBV9 and TRBJ2-3; D tentatively fits TRBD1 or TRBD2 (6 bases each). This CDR3 has 15 residues. V lost 0 bases, J lost 2 bases, and 10 bases lay in between. The germline CDR1 and CDR2 sequences are SGDLS and YYNGEE.

The count of this clonotype is one. V and J are TRBV15 and TRBJ2-5; 13 bases are shared with TRBD2. The CDR3 covers 16 residues. CDR1 LNHNV and CDR2 YYDKDF come from the germline V gene (reference sequence). Losses at the gene ends were 0 bases for V and 5 bases for J; bases not matched to a gene: 3. In nucleotides, the CDR3 is TGTGCCACCAGCAGAGAACTAGCGGGGGGGCAGGAGACCCAGTACTTC. Translated: CATSRELAGGQETQYF. Full variable domain (outside the CDR3, taken from reference TRBV15 and TRBJ2-5): DAMVIQNPRYQVTQFGKPVTLSCSQTLNHNVMYWYQQKSSQAPKLLFHYYDKDFNNEADTPDNFQSRRPNTSFCFLDIRSPGLGDTAMYLCATSRELAGGQETQYFGPGTRLLVL.

The chain couples TRBV4-1 to TRBJ2-7, with D possibly TRBD1 on 6 matching bases. The CDR3 extends over 15 amino acids. V was clipped by 3 bases and J by 3 bases, with 15 bases between them. Germline assignment: CDR1 MGHRA and CDR2 YSYEKL. CDR3 coding DNA: TGCGCCAGCAGCCATAAGATGGACAGAATCTACGAGCAGTACTTC. It encodes CASSHKMDRIYEQYF.

Only a few counts were recorded for this clonotype. The chain combines TRBV7-2 with TRBJ2-5; D is unclear. The V gene lost 5 bases and the J gene lost 1 base, with 14 bases spanning the gap. The CDR3 runs to 15 residues. Germline V gives CDR1 SGHTA, CDR2 FQGNSA. The CDR3 loop reads CASSPPFPPQETQYF. CDR3 bases: TGTGCCAGCAGCCCGCCCTTTCCCCCCCAAGAGACCCAGTACTTC.

On this clonotype: Since a much larger clone is just one base distant, this may be a read error. It is likely a read error, because the conserved phenylalanine at the end of the CDR3 is missing. CDR3 protein: CASSYRQTAYNEQFV. In DNA form, the CDR3 reads TGTGCCAGCAGTTATCGGCAGACCGCCTACAATGAGCAGTTCGTC. This chain links TRBV27 with TRBJ2-1, with D unclear. Trimming shortened V by 4 bases and J by 2 bases, and 12 bases separated the two germline ends. The CDR3 runs to 15 residues. Germline V gene lookup returns CDR1 MNHEY and CDR2 SMNVEV (reference sequence).

The chain combines TRBV6-2 or TRBV6-3 with TRBJ2-2; TRBD1 is a possible D gene (6 bases). The CDR3 has 14 amino acids. Germline lookup yields CDR1 MNHEY and CDR2 SVGEGT. With 6 bases removed from V and 6 bases from J, the gap between germline ends came to 14 bases. The CDR3 loop is CASRNTGSAGELFF. Written as DNA, the CDR3 is TGTGCCAGCAGGAACACAGGGTCTGCCGGGGAGCTGTTTTTT.

This clonotype has more than one count but fewer than ten. V gene TRBV7-2 combines with J gene TRBJ2-3, with D maybe TRBD2 (5 bases). Germline lookup yields CDR1 SGHTA and CDR2 FQGNSA. The CDR3 is 15 amino acids. V was shortened by 8 bases and J by 2 bases, with 17 bases between the two germline ends. The CDR3: CASGPFSGITDTQYF. CDR3 nucleotides: TGTGCCAGCGGCCCCTTTTCGGGGATCACAGATACGCAGTATTTT. Looking up the rest from reference TRBV7-2 and TRBJ2-3 gives the full variable domain: GAGVSQSPSNKVTEKGKDVELRCDPISGHTALYWYRQSLGQGLEFLIYFQGNSAPDKSGLPSDRFSAERTGGSVSTLTIQRTQQEDSAVYLCASGPFSGITDTQYFGPGTRLTVL.

The rearrangement joins TRBV5-1 to TRBJ2-5; tentatively, D is TRBD2 (6 bases). Per the germline V gene, CDR1 is SGHRS and CDR2 is YFSETQ. V lost 7 bases and J lost 5, with 24 bases in between. This CDR3 contains 16 residues. The CDR3 sequence is CASQPSGPLGGETQYF. CDR3 nucleotides: TGCGCCAGCCAACCCTCGGGGCCCCTGGGAGGTGAGACCCAGTACTTC.

In its sample, this clonotype was seen many times. The rearrangement uses TRBV7-2 and TRBJ1-2, with D possibly TRBD1 on 6 matching bases. Germline CDR1 SGHTA, CDR2 FQGNSA. This CDR3 contains 15 residues. V lost 5 bases to trimming and J lost 1 base, with 14 bases between them. The CDR3 region has the DNA TGTGCCAGCAGCCCCGGACAGACCGTTAACTATGGCTACACCTTC. As protein: CASSPGQTVNYGYTF.

This sequence joins TRBV7-3 and TRBJ2-1, with TRBD2 identical over 11 bases. V shed 5 bases, J shed 4 bases, and the junction held 7 bases outside the gene matches. This CDR3 spans 16 amino acids. CDR1 SGHTA and CDR2 FQGTGA come from the germline V gene. CDR3: CASSPYSGGDYNEQFF. For the CDR3, the DNA is TGTGCCAGCAGCCCTTATAGCGGGGGGGATTACAATGAGCAGTTCTTC.

This clonotype was observed a handful of times. The V call is TRBV4-3, the J call TRBJ1-4; 7 nucleotides match TRBD1. This CDR3 is built from 14 residues. Germline CDR1 LGHNA, CDR2 YSLEER. V lost 4 bases and J lost 8; bases outside the gene matches: 7. In DNA, the CDR3 is TGCGCCAGCAGCCGTCGACAGGGAACCGAAAAACTGTTTTTT. It translates to CASSRRQGTEKLFF.

In this sample, this clonotype turned up once. Written as DNA, the CDR3 is TGTGCCACCAGCAGTAGACTAGCGGGGGGCCAAAACAATGAGCAGTTCTTC. Its translation: CATSSRLAGGQNNEQFF. The rearrangement uses TRBV15 and TRBJ2-1; TRBD2 aligns across 13 bases. Per the germline V gene, CDR1 is LNHNV and CDR2 is YYDKDF (reference sequence). This CDR3 has 17 residues. Unmatched junction bases numbered 7, after V lost 3 bases and J lost 5 bases.

This clonotype was recorded a few times. The chain joins TRBV10-3 to TRBJ2-2; TRBD1 matches 9 bases. This CDR3 spans 16 amino acids. Germline CDR1 and CDR2: ENHRY and SYGVKD. V shed 8 bases, J shed 1 base, and the junction held 8 bases outside the gene matches. DNA of the CDR3: TGTGCCATCGGAGGGGGGACAGGGATGAACACCGGGGAGCTGTTTTTT. This gives the protein CAIGGGTGMNTGELFF.

The rearrangement uses TRBV20-1 and TRBJ2-5; 10 bases line up with TRBD2. Germline V gene data show CDR1 as DFQATT and CDR2 as SNEGSKA (reference sequence). CDR3 length equals 16 residues. Trimming at V came to 3 bases and at J to 2 bases, leaving 9 bases not matched to a gene. This chain's CDR3 is CSASPVLAGAQETQYF. Here the CDR3 DNA reads TGCAGTGCTAGCCCCGTTCTAGCGGGGGCACAAGAGACCCAGTACTTC.

The chain joins TRBV6-5 to TRBJ2-6; D perhaps matches TRBD2 (6 bases). Germline V gene sequence: CDR1 MNHEY, CDR2 SVGAGI. V lost 2 bases and J 3 bases, leaving 8 bases between the germline ends. The CDR3 consists of 15 residues. CDR3 sequence reads: CASSYGGVGANVLTF. In DNA form, the CDR3 reads TGTGCCAGCAGTTACGGAGGGGTTGGGGCCAACGTCCTGACTTTC.

This clonotype was counted between two and nine times. The rearrangement uses TRBV6-2 or TRBV6-3 and TRBJ2-5; D possibly corresponds to TRBD2 (6 bases). V shed 0 bases and J shed 5 bases, with 22 bases lying between them. The CDR3 runs 18 residues. The germline V gene encodes CDR1 MNHEY and CDR2 SVGEGT. CDR3 sequence reads: CASSYSSRSVVEGETQYF. The CDR3 DNA sequence: TGTGCCAGCAGTTACTCGAGCCGGTCCGTGGTGGAGGGGGAGACCCAGTACTTC.

This chain connects TRBV4-2 to TRBJ2-7; 7 positions agree with TRBD2. The CDR3 runs to 15 residues. After removal of 0 bases from V and 3 bases from J, the junction contained 5 bases not matched to a gene. From germline, CDR1 is LGHNA and CDR2 YNFKEQ. In DNA, the CDR3 is TGTGCCAGCAGCCAAGATAGCGGGCAGCTCTACGAGCAGTACTTC. Its protein is CASSQDSGQLYEQYF.

This chain links TRBV30 with TRBJ2-6; maybe TRBD2 (6 bases). The CDR3 is made up of 14 amino acids. CDR1 is GTSNPN and CDR2 is SVGIG in the germline V gene (reference sequence). V gave up 6 bases and J gave up 2 bases, with 11 bases separating them. This chain's CDR3 is CACSWGAGANVLTF. CDR3 nucleotide sequence: TGTGCCTGCTCTTGGGGGGCTGGGGCCAACGTCCTGACTTTC.